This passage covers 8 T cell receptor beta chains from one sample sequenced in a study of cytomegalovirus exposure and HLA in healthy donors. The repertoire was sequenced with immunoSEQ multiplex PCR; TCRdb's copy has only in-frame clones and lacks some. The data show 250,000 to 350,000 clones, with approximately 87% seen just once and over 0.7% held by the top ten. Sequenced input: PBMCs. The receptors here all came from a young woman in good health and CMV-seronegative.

CDR3 amino acids: CASSESGRPTDTQYF. Here the CDR3 DNA reads TGTGCCAGCAGTGAATCAGGGAGGCCCACAGATACGCAGTATTTT. V is TRBV6-1 and J is TRBJ2-3, with D tentatively TRBD2 (6 bases). Trimming removed 2 bases at V and 2 bases at J, with 11 bases between. Germline CDR1 and CDR2: MNHNS and SASEGT. The CDR3 contains 15 residues.

The CDR3 reads CASSLRSGETQYF. CDR3 nucleotides: TGTGCCAGCAGTTTACGTTCAGGGGAGACCCAGTACTTC. This rearrangement joins TRBV27 to TRBJ2-5, with D perhaps TRBD1 (5 bases). From germline, CDR1 is MNHEY and CDR2 SMNVEV (reference sequence). The CDR3 length is 13 residues. V lost 2 bases and J 5 bases, leaving 9 bases between the germline ends.

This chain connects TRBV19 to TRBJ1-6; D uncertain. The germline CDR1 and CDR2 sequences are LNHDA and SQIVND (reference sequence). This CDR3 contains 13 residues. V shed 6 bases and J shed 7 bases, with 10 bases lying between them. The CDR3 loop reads CASRVIENSPLHF. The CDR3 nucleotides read TGTGCCAGTAGGGTTATCGAGAATTCACCCCTCCACTTT.

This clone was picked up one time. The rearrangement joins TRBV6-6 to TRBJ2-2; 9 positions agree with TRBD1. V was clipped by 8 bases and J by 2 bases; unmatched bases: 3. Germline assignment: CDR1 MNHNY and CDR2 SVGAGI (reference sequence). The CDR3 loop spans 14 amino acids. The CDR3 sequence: CASRGQGNTGELFF. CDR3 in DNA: TGTGCCAGCCGGGGACAGGGAAACACCGGGGAGCTGTTTTTT.

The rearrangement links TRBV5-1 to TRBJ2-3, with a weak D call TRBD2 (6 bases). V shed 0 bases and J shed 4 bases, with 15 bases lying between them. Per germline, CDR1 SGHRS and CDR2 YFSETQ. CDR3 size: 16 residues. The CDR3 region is CASSLGRGLFADTQYF. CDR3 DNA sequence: TGCGCCAGCAGCTTGGGGAGGGGCTTGTTCGCAGATACGCAGTATTTT. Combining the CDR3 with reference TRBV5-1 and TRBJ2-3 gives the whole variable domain KAGVTQTPRYLIKTRGQQVTLSCSPISGHRSVSWYQQTPGQGLQFLFEYFSETQRNKGNFPGRFSGRQFSNSRSEMNVSTLELGDSALYLCASSLGRGLFADTQYFGPGTRLTVL.

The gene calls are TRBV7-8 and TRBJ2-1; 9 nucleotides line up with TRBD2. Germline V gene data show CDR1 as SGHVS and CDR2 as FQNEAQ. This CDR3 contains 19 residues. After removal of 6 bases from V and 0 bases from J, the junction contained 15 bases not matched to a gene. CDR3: CASRAGRLAGWPSYNEQFF. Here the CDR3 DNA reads TGTGCCAGCAGGGCCGGCAGGCTAGCGGGATGGCCCTCCTACAATGAGCAGTTCTTC. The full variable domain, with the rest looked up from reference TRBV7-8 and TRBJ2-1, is GAGVSQSPRYKVAKRGQDVALRCDPISGHVSLFWYQQALGQGPEFLTYFQNEAQLDKSGLPSDRFFAERPEGSVSTLKIQRTQQEDSAVYLCASRAGRLAGWPSYNEQFFGPGTRLTVL.

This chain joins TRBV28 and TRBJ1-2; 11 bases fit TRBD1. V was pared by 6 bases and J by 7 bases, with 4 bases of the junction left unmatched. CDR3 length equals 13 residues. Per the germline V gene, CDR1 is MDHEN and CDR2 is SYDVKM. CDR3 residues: CASSPGTGGGYTF. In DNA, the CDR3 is TGTGCCAGCAGCCCCGGGACAGGGGGTGGCTACACCTTC.

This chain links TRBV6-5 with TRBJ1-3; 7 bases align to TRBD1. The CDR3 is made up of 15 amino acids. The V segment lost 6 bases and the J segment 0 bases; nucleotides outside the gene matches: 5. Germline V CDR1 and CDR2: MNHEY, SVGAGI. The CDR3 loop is CASRGTENSGNTIYF. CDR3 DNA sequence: TGTGCCAGCAGGGGGACAGAAAACTCTGGAAACACCATATATTTT.